This is a list of T cell receptor beta chains from one sample in a study of T cell changes during pregnancy in multiple sclerosis. The repertoire was sequenced with immunoSEQ multiplex PCR; TCRdb's copy has only in-frame clones and lacks some. Of about 70,000 clones listed, about 93% are singletons. This material consisted of CD4+ T cells from peripheral blood mononuclear cells, taken after pregnancy. The source is a female donor with multiple sclerosis, enrolled in a pregnancy study. Both conserved end residues are part of each CDR3. A D gene is named only where the DNA matches it firmly. Size is omitted from some rows. Given values are once, few, many or a class for expanded clones.

CDR3,DNA,D,size,V,J
CASSPTGTGFGETQYF,TGTGCCAGCAGTCCAACCGGGACAGGGTTTGGAGAGACCCAGTACTTC,TRBD1,once,TRBV28,TRBJ2-5
CASHKRGSSYNEQFF,TGTGCCAGCCATAAGAGGGGGAGCTCCTACAATGAGCAGTTCTTC,NA,once,TRBV7-8,TRBJ2-1
CASSTTSGRKTGELFF,TGTGCCAGCAGTACGACTAGCGGGAGGAAAACCGGGGAGCTGTTTTTT,TRBD2,NA,TRBV2,TRBJ2-2
CASSLRQGAYNSPLHF,TGCGCCAGCAGCCTCCGACAGGGGGCCTATAATTCACCCCTCCACTTT,TRBD1,NA,TRBV5-1,TRBJ1-6
CASSQTTSVADTQYF,TGTGCCAGCAGCCAAACGACTAGCGTGGCAGATACGCAGTATTTT,TRBD2,NA,TRBV4-2,TRBJ2-3
CASSTTVNTEAFF,TGTGCCAGCAGCACGACAGTTAACACTGAAGCTTTCTTT,NA,NA,TRBV7-6,TRBJ1-1
CASSPRGGGELLNYGYTF,TGTGCCAGCAGCCCTCGGGGAGGGGGAGAACTCTTGAACTATGGCTACACCTTC,NA,NA,TRBV11-2,TRBJ1-2
CASSVGSQGNEKLFF,TGTGCCAGCAGCGTAGGATCTCAGGGAAATGAAAAACTGTTTTTT,NA,NA,TRBV9,TRBJ1-4
CSANRGNEQYF,TGCAGTGCAAACCGGGGGAACGAGCAGTACTTC,NA,NA,TRBV20-1,TRBJ2-7
CASSLPGQGFSYEQYF,TGTGCCAGCAGTCTCCCGGGACAGGGGTTCTCCTACGAGCAGTACTTC,TRBD1,NA,TRBV28,TRBJ2-7
CAWEVFGGTEAFF,TGTGCCTGGGAGGTTTTCGGGGGCACTGAAGCTTTCTTT,NA,NA,TRBV30,TRBJ1-1
CAWSVQVWETQYF,TGTGCCTGGAGTGTCCAGGTCTGGGAGACCCAGTACTTC,NA,NA,TRBV30,TRBJ2-5
CASSILPGTGAYEQYF,TGTGCCAGTAGTATCTTACCCGGGACAGGGGCCTACGAGCAGTACTTC,TRBD1,NA,TRBV19,TRBJ2-7
CASSSGASSYNEQFF,TGTGCCAGCAGCTCAGGGGCAAGCTCCTACAATGAGCAGTTCTTC,NA,NA,TRBV7-6,TRBJ2-1
CASSHRGLEEKLFF,TGTGCCAGCAGTCACAGGGGGCTGGAAGAAAAACTGTTTTTT,TRBD1,NA,TRBV6-1,TRBJ1-4
CSVELLAGGPDTQYF,TGCAGCGTTGAACTGCTAGCGGGGGGGCCAGATACGCAGTATTTT,TRBD2,NA,TRBV29-1,TRBJ2-3
CASSRNRGASYEQYF,TGTGCCAGCAGCCGAAACAGGGGGGCTTCCTACGAGCAGTACTTC,TRBD1,NA,TRBV7-2,TRBJ2-7
CASSLGPWTFANTGELFF,TGTGCCAGCAGCTTAGGACCTTGGACATTCGCGAACACCGGGGAGCTGTTTTTT,NA,NA,TRBV7-2,TRBJ2-2
CASSEVGTVSYEQYF,TGCGCCAGCAGTGAAGTAGGGACAGTCTCCTACGAGCAGTACTTC,TRBD1,NA,TRBV5-1,TRBJ2-7
CASSLLAGGSSYNEQFF,TGCGCCAGCAGCTTGTTAGCGGGGGGGTCCTCCTACAATGAGCAGTTCTTC,TRBD2,NA,TRBV5-1,TRBJ2-1
CASSQDRRGNFDYEQYF,TGTGCCAGCAGCCAAGATCGGCGGGGAAACTTTGACTACGAGCAGTACTTC,NA,NA,TRBV4-2,TRBJ2-7
CASSPPETGNQPQHF,TGCGCCAGCAGCCCCCCCGAGACAGGTAATCAGCCCCAGCATTTT,NA,NA,TRBV4-1,TRBJ1-5
CASSESGAAGEQYF,TGCGCCAGCAGTGAGTCAGGCGCCGCGGGCGAGCAGTACTTC,NA,once,TRBV10-1,TRBJ2-7
CASSSLSSGGSYNEQFF,TGTGCCAGCAGCTCACTATCTAGCGGGGGTTCCTACAATGAGCAGTTCTTC,TRBD2,NA,TRBV11-2,TRBJ2-1